The 17 T cell receptor beta chains listed next were all sequenced from one sample in a study of blood T cell repertoires in COVID-19. Repertoires were generated with immunoSEQ multiplex PCR, while TCRdb's copy carries only in-frame clones and drops some. The table shows around 320,000 clones, with about 90% occurring only once. Source material: PBMCs or T cells enriched from blood (not recorded which). The receptors were sampled from a woman aged 50 to 60 who had been exposed to COVID-19.

The chain couples TRBV4-2 to TRBJ2-7, with D perhaps matching TRBD1 (6 bases). V gave up 0 bases and J gave up 0 bases, with 9 bases separating them. CDR1 and CDR2 from the germline V gene are LGHNA and YNFKEQ. The CDR3 is 15 amino acids. Here the CDR3 reads CASSQEGTYSYEQYF. Here the CDR3 DNA reads TGTGCCAGCAGCCAAGAGGGGACATACTCCTACGAGCAGTACTTC.

V and J are TRBV7-8 and TRBJ2-2; 9 bases line up with TRBD2. The CDR3 sequence is 18 residues long. Trimming cost V 6 bases and J 4 bases; bases outside gene matches: 15. CDR1 and CDR2 (germline): SGHVS, FQNEAQ. This CDR3 is CASRRSISGGSGTGELFF. The DNA of the CDR3 is TGTGCCAGCAGGCGTTCGATTAGCGGGGGTTCTGGCACCGGGGAGCTGTTTTTT.

This clone occurred once. The CDR3, as DNA: TGCGCCAGCAGTGCCATATCCCCCCTTCGGGGGGATTGGTACGAGCAGTACTTC. Amino acid sequence: CASSAISPLRGDWYEQYF. The chain combines TRBV10-1 with TRBJ2-7; 7 bases line up with TRBD2. Germline CDR1 and CDR2: WNHNN and SYGVQD (reference sequence). J was trimmed by 4 bases and V by 4 bases; bases with no gene match: 19. The CDR3 loop spans 18 amino acids.

The chain links TRBV18 to TRBJ1-1; D is unclear. CDR1 is KGHSH, CDR2 LQKENI, per germline. The CDR3 has 14 amino acids. V was cut by 1 base and J by 8 bases, with 14 bases left in between. As DNA, the CDR3 is TGTGCCAGCTCACCACGGAGGCCGGACGGCGAAGCTTTCTTT. The encoded protein is CASSPRRPDGEAFF.

The CDR3 loop is CASSGLLRGKGSYNEQFF. CDR3 DNA sequence: TGTGCCAGCAGCGGGCTTTTGCGGGGTAAGGGCTCCTACAATGAGCAGTTCTTC. The rearrangement links TRBV9 to TRBJ2-1; TRBD2 is a possible D gene (6 bases). Trimming took 3 bases from V and 0 from J, leaving 19 bases between them. The CDR3 loop spans 18 amino acids. CDR1 and CDR2 (germline): SGDLS, YYNGEE.

This chain uses TRBV3-1 (or the pseudogene TRBV3-2) with TRBJ2-1, with 7 bases aligning to TRBD2. With V trimmed by 3 bases and J by 9 bases, 8 bases remained unmatched. This CDR3 is built from 14 residues. Looked up from germline, CDR1 is LGHDT and CDR2 is YNNKEL (reference sequence). The chain's CDR3 is CASSHKTPGGEQFF. The CDR3 DNA follows: TGTGCCAGCAGCCATAAAACCCCGGGGGGTGAGCAGTTCTTC.

The chain uses TRBV28 and TRBJ1-2; 7 nucleotides match TRBD1. The CDR3 spans 15 residues. Trimming took 7 bases from V and 5 from J; bases not matched to a gene: 13. The V gene's germline CDR1 is MDHEN and CDR2 SYDVKM. DNA for the CDR3: TGTGCCAGCATTAAACTACCGGGACAGAAATATGGCTACACCTTC. It is translated as CASIKLPGQKYGYTF.

Of note for this clone: The sample holds other DNA sequences that translate to the same CDR3. The rearrangement uses TRBV6-5 and TRBJ2-7; D is ambiguous. The CDR3 has 14 residues. The germline V gene has CDR1 MNHEY and CDR2 SVGAGI. The V end was cut by 0 bases, the J end by 1 base, with 7 bases between. CDR3 region: CASSYSFGSYEQYF. The CDR3 DNA reads as TGTGCCAGCAGTTACTCGTTCGGTTCCTACGAGCAGTACTTC.

This clone appeared once. CDR3 amino acids: CASSLEDGRRALDSPLHF. For the CDR3, the DNA is TGTGCCAGCAGCTTAGAGGATGGCAGGAGGGCTCTGGATTCACCCCTCCACTTT. The chain combines TRBV7-2 with TRBJ1-6; D is ambiguous. V gave up 1 base and J gave up 8 bases, with 21 bases separating them. Germline lookup yields CDR1 SGHTA and CDR2 FQGNSA. The CDR3 spans 18 residues.

V is TRBV29-1 and J is TRBJ1-2, with 8 nucleotides matching TRBD1. V trimming: 5 bases; J trimming: 7 bases; junction bases outside the gene matches: 9. Germline lookup yields CDR1 SQVTM and CDR2 ANQGSEA. The CDR3 sequence is 13 residues long. In nucleotides, the CDR3 is TGCAGCGTTTTGTCAGGGGGCCTTGGTGGCTACACCTTC. Translated, it gives CSVLSGGLGGYTF.

The J gene is TRBJ2-4, the V gene TRBV5-1, with no clear D. V shed 1 base and J shed 1 base, with 9 bases lying between them. The germline CDR1 and CDR2 sequences are SGHRS and YFSETQ. The CDR3 covers 15 residues. The CDR3 DNA is TGCGCCAGCAGCTTGACGACCAGGGCCAAAAACATTCAGTACTTC. It codes for CASSLTTRAKNIQYF.

The gene calls are TRBV30 and TRBJ2-2; 7 nucleotides match TRBD1. CDR1 and CDR2 (germline): GTSNPN, SVGIG (reference sequence). V shed 3 bases and J 2 bases; nucleotides not matched to a gene: 6. The CDR3 has 15 residues. CDR3 in amino acids: CAWRVDRDNTGELFF. The CDR3 nucleotides are TGTGCCTGGAGGGTAGACAGGGACAACACCGGGGAGCTGTTTTTT.

This rearrangement joins TRBV28 to TRBJ1-1; the D is unclear. This CDR3 comprises 17 residues. The germline V gene encodes CDR1 MDHEN and CDR2 SYDVKM. V was shortened by 6 bases and J by 7 bases, with 27 bases between the two germline ends. CDR3 loop: CASSPTAGKPGYGEAFF. The CDR3 DNA is TGTGCCAGCAGCCCCACCGCGGGCAAGCCCGGTTATGGTGAAGCTTTCTTT.

This chain uses TRBV12-3 or TRBV12-4 with TRBJ1-2; 7 bases line up with TRBD1. The V and J ends lost 6 bases and 4 bases, in that order; junction bases with no gene match: 5. This CDR3 has 13 residues. CDR3 sequence: CASREGQRYGYTF. As DNA, the CDR3 is TGTGCCAGCAGGGAGGGACAGCGCTATGGCTACACCTTC.

The chain uses TRBV5-6 and TRBJ1-2, with D unresolved. CDR1 and CDR2 from the germline V gene are SGHDT and YYEEEE. V lost 4 bases, J lost 3 bases, and 10 bases lay in between. There are 13 residues in the CDR3. CDR3 nucleotide sequence: TGTGCCAGCAGCCCCCGTACGGACTATGGCTACACCTTC. Amino acids: CASSPRTDYGYTF.

The gene calls are TRBV7-9 and TRBJ2-1; TRBD2 is a possible D gene (6 bases). Trimming removed 1 base at V and 5 bases at J, with 15 bases between. Looked up from germline, CDR1 is SEHNR and CDR2 is FQNEAQ (reference sequence). CDR3 length equals 16 residues. CDR3 DNA sequence: TGTGCCAGCAGCTTAGAACGTGGCGGGGCGAACAATGAGCAGTTCTTC. This gives the protein CASSLERGGANNEQFF.

This rearrangement joins TRBV5-1 to TRBJ2-1; a possible D gene is TRBD2 (6 bases). The CDR3 is 13 amino acids. Germline CDR1 SGHRS, CDR2 YFSETQ. V was shortened by 6 bases and J by 5 bases, with 12 bases between the two germline ends. The DNA for the CDR3 is TGCGCCAGCACACCGGGACTTCACAATGAGCAGTTCTTC. It codes for CASTPGLHNEQFF.